The clone carrying this T cell receptor beta chain has just one count. A multiplex PCR was run with 60 Vbeta primers and 13 Jbeta primers. Using immunoSEQ multiplex PCR, the repertoire was profiled, and TCRdb retains in-frame clones only, with some absent. The sample lists fewer than 90,000 clones, 76% occurring once. This record belongs to a study of cytomegalovirus exposure and HLA in healthy donors. The specimen sequenced was PBMCs. The clonotype was recovered from a male donor in good health and CMV-seronegative.

In DNA form, the CDR3 reads TGTGCCAGCAGCGTACAGGGGGCGCGGCAGAACACTGAAGCTTTCTTT. It specifies CASSVQGARQNTEAFF. The chain employs TRBV7-2 and TRBJ1-1; 9 bases match TRBD1. This CDR3 contains 16 residues. V trimming: 5 bases; J trimming: 1 base; junction bases outside the gene matches: 8. The germline V gene encodes CDR1 SGHTA and CDR2 FQGNSA. Variable domain in full (rest from reference TRBV7-2 and TRBJ1-1): GAGVSQSPSNKVTEKGKDVELRCDPISGHTALYWYRQSLGQGLEFLIYFQGNSAPDKSGLPSDRFSAERTGGSVSTLTIQRTQQEDSAVYLCASSVQGARQNTEAFFGQGTRLTVV.